This T cell receptor (beta chain) comes out of a study of metastatic and nonmetastatic thyroid tumors (dated by TCRdb to 2018 to 2020). Study-wide context: Repertoires from peripheral blood and from tumor or nodule tissue samples of malignant and benign thyroid patients were compared. Summary of the overall study and its limitations: In both blood and tumor samples, malignant tumors were reported to have significantly higher TCR beta diversity than benign nodules.

Ten or more counts support this clone. The specificity of this receptor is unknown. No qualities accompany the bases; no much larger clone lies one base away. Relative to germline, V is 1 base shorter and J is 8 bases shorter, with 15 bases between their ends. CDR3 length: 16 amino acids, cysteine to phenylalanine. CDR3 DNA only is kept here, 48 bases in frame from base 1. As encoded in the germline V gene, CDR1 is MGHRA while CDR2 is YSYEKL. Before undergoing thyroid surgery, none of the patients had been given any kind of treatment. Patient clinical samples collected from about 2011 to 2018 were retrospectively analysed using T-cell receptor beta sequencing. Libraries came from PCR. Sequencing was carried out with an Illumina HiSeq 4000. High-throughput sequencing was used to profile the CDR3 region of the TCR beta-chain in every patient. As for how the authors treated the data: CDR3 differences across clinicopathological groups were used to build a classifier for discriminating distant-metastatic papillary thyroid cancer patients. The Shannon index was used to assess repertoire diversity, and the Morisita-Horn index was used to assess tumor-blood repertoire similarity. TCRdb reprocessed the public reads (quality trimming at Q25 with fastp, clone calling with MiXCR) and kept in-frame beta chains. It is TCRdb's table, rather than the study itself, that gives the V and J calls and clone size. This sample gives roughly 64,000 clones in total; just over 4% of them show up just once. The ten largest make up approximately 20% of the sample.

The TCR sequence derives from a female donor with papillary thyroid cancer or a benign thyroid nodule (not recorded which). Some clones in this sample may be carry-over from other donors' samples. The source material was blood. The rearranged chain carries TRBV4-1 and TRBJ1-6; the D gene is possibly TRBD1, with 6 bases matching. At the DNA level, the sequence is TGCGCCAGCAGCCAAGGTCTTAACAGGGCAGATTCACCCCTCCACTTT. The resulting protein is CASSQGLNRADSPLHF.